This TCR beta chain is drawn from a study of neurological immune-mediated disorders. Overall study findings and caveats: Sharing of CDR3 amino acid sequences among expanded clones across subjects was absent, suggesting private repertoires in all groups. The greatest TCR clonal expansion occurred in HTLV-1-associated myelopathy and the least in multiple sclerosis, which fell below healthy controls.

Trimming cost V 0 bases and J 4 bases, with 13 bases left between them. The CDR3 covers 16 residues. Germline CDR1 and CDR2: LGHNA and YSLEER. This clonotype appeared many times. Its antigen is not known. The healthy controls volunteered at a blood bank in Maryland, USA. For sorted libraries, the input was some 1 million CD4+ or CD8+ T cells. TCRdb processed the 5' RACE reads anew with MiXCR; each CDR3 protein has one entry. The repertoire holds around 20,000 distinct CDR3 sequences, with roughly 6.2% as singletons. This chain uses TRBV4-3 with TRBJ2-1; D possibly corresponds to TRBD1 (6 bases). Sequences were obtained from CD8+ T cells from blood. This TCR was recovered from a man aged 18 to 29 in good health. The CDR3 bases are TGCGCCAGCAGCCAAGATGCGAGGGGGAAGTACAATGAGCAGTTCTTC. Protein product: CASSQDARGKYNEQFF.